These 17 T cell receptor beta chains share one sample of origin, sequenced in a study of Graves' ophthalmopathy and Graves' hyperthyroidism. TCR beta CDR3 regions were amplified from RNA transcripts. Second-round multiplex PCR came after first-round RT-PCR with HTBI primers. TCRdb reanalysed the multiplex PCR reads using MiXCR and keeps one entry per CDR3 protein. Here the sample spans roughly 700,000 distinct CDR3 sequences, approximately 40% being singletons. Material for sequencing was peripheral blood. The receptors were gathered from an adult man with Graves' ophthalmopathy.

The chain recombines TRBV6-5 with TRBJ1-2; D is ambiguous. Germline assignment: CDR1 MNHEY and CDR2 SVGAGI. The CDR3 has 17 residues. V was pared by 4 bases and J by 7 bases, with 25 bases between. This CDR3 reads CASSSLDWTTFTSGYTF. CDR3 bases: TGTGCCAGCAGTTCGCTAGACTGGACGACCTTCACGAGTGGCTACACCTTC.

Many counts were recorded for this clonotype. CDR3 sequence: CATSTWQGRGELFF. The CDR3 DNA reads as TGTGCCACCAGCACTTGGCAGGGCCGCGGGGAGCTGTTTTTT. This chain links TRBV15 with TRBJ2-2; TRBD1 might be the D (5 bases). V shed 4 bases and J shed 7 bases, with 13 bases lying between them. CDR3 length: 14 residues. CDR1 and CDR2 from the germline V gene are LNHNV and YYDKDF (reference sequence).

At least ten counts were recorded for this clonotype. The chain is built from TRBV9 and TRBJ2-5, with a tentative D call TRBD2 (5 bases). The CDR3 loop spans 17 amino acids. CDR1 SGDLS and CDR2 YYNGEE come from the germline V gene. V gave up 5 bases and J gave up 1 base, with 21 bases separating them. The CDR3 nucleotides read TGTGCCAGCAGTCCTCGACGCGGAGGTAGGGTCCAAGAGACCCAGTACTTC. Amino acid sequence: CASSPRRGGRVQETQYF. The variable domain in full, with the rest retrieved from reference TRBV9 and TRBJ2-5, is DSGVTQTPKHLITATGQRVTLRCSPRSGDLSVYWYQQSLDQGLQFLIQYYNGEERAKGNILERFSAQQFPDLHSELNLSSLELGDSALYFCASSPRRGGRVQETQYFGPGTRLLVL.

The chain recombines TRBV7-2 with TRBJ2-7; 10 bases are shared with TRBD2. The CDR3 contains 15 residues. V gave up 1 base and J gave up 5 bases; unmatched junction bases: 5. Germline V gene lookup returns CDR1 SGHTA and CDR2 FQGNSA. The CDR3 bases are TGTGCCAGCAGCTTAGGTCTAGCGGGAGCCCACGAGCAGTACTTC. Its protein product is CASSLGLAGAHEQYF.

This chain links TRBV5-1 with TRBJ2-7; D possibly corresponds to TRBD2 (6 bases). CDR1 SGHRS and CDR2 YFSETQ come from the germline V gene. Trimming took off 0 bases at V and 3 bases at J, with 19 bases between the two ends. This CDR3 comprises 17 residues. CDR3 DNA sequence: TGCGCCAGCAGCTTGGGCACGGGGAGGCGTACGCTCTACGAGCAGTACTTC. This gives the protein CASSLGTGRRTLYEQYF.

The rearrangement links TRBV20-1 to TRBJ2-5, with 11 nucleotides matching TRBD2. The CDR3 consists of 15 residues. After removal of 6 bases from V and 5 bases from J, the junction contained 11 bases not matched to a gene. The germline V gene has CDR1 DFQATT and CDR2 SNEGSKA (reference sequence). CDR3 loop: CSATSGIYSGETQYF. The CDR3 DNA sequence: TGCAGTGCGACTAGCGGGATATACTCGGGGGAGACCCAGTACTTC.

V and J are TRBV2 and TRBJ2-5; D remains ambiguous. CDR3 length: 11 residues. V was cut by 11 bases and J by 5 bases, with 12 bases left in between. CDR1 and CDR2 (germline): SNHLY, FYNNEI. The CDR3 coding sequence is TGTGCCTGCGTCACGTTCGAGACCCAGTACTTC. It yields the protein CACVTFETQYF.

The chain is built from TRBV20-1 and TRBJ1-5; the D is unclear. V was trimmed by 7 bases and J by 1 base, leaving 8 bases between them. This CDR3 has 12 amino acids. Germline V gives CDR1 DFQATT, CDR2 SNEGSKA (reference sequence). CDR3 loop: CSVEESNQPQHF. For the CDR3, the DNA is TGCAGTGTAGAAGAAAGCAATCAGCCCCAGCATTTT.

Comment on this clonotype: A single base separates this from a much larger clone, so it may be a read error. The V and J genes are TRBV20-1 and TRBJ1-1; D is uncertain. Looked up from germline, CDR1 is DFQATT and CDR2 is SNEGSKA (reference sequence). The CDR3 sequence is 12 residues long. V lost 5 bases and J 9 bases, leaving 16 bases between the germline ends. DNA for the CDR3: TGCAGTGCTTCGGAGGGCAGGTTGAAAGCTTTCTTT. Residues: CSASEGRLKAFF.

V usage is TRBV2 and J usage is TRBJ2-5; possibly TRBD2 for D (6 bases). TRBJ2-7 matches the DNA end more closely, so the J call is doubtful. Germline-derived CDR1 and CDR2 are SNHLY and FYNNEI. The CDR3 totals 14 residues. Here the CDR3 DNA reads TGTGCCAGCCGTCCGGCGGGAAGACTCTACGAGCAGTACTTC. This sequence encodes CASRPAGRLYEQYF.

The CDR3 coding sequence is TGTGCCAGCAGCGTAGGGACAGCTGGCTACACCTTC. Its translation is CASSVGTAGYTF. V is TRBV9 and J is TRBJ1-2, with D tentatively TRBD1 (6 bases). Trimming left V 0 bases short and J 7 bases short, with 7 bases between. This CDR3 is 12 amino acids long. Germline V gene sequence: CDR1 SGDLS, CDR2 YYNGEE.

Turning to this clonotype: One end of the junction is discordant with germline, which a read error may explain. The CDR3 DNA reads as TGTGCCAGCAGTGAAGGGACAGCTACCGGGGCCAACGTCCTGACTTTC. This translates into CASSEGTATGANVLTF. This rearrangement joins TRBV10-3 to TRBJ2-6; 7 nucleotides align to TRBD1. The CDR3 is made up of 16 amino acids. Germline CDR1 is ENHRY and CDR2 is SYGVKD.

The J gene is TRBJ1-2, the V gene TRBV29-1; the D gene is possibly TRBD1 (6 bases). The ends were cut back, 8 bases at V and 2 bases at J, with 12 bases in the middle. CDR1 and CDR2 from the germline V gene are SQVTM and ANQGSEA. There are 12 residues in the CDR3. CDR3 loop: CSYRQANYGYTF. The CDR3 bases are TGCAGCTACAGACAGGCAAACTATGGCTACACCTTC.

The gene calls are TRBV9 and TRBJ1-6; 10 bases match TRBD1. Germline CDR1 SGDLS, CDR2 YYNGEE. This CDR3 spans 16 amino acids. J gave up 10 bases and V 7 bases, and 14 bases lay outside the gene matches. This chain's CDR3 is CASSPPTGGIGSPLHF. CDR3 coding DNA: TGTGCCAGCTCACCACCGACAGGGGGCATCGGATCACCCCTCCACTTT.

The chain links TRBV11-2 to TRBJ1-1, with 11 bases lining up with TRBD1. Per germline, CDR1 SGHAT and CDR2 FQNNGV. J lost 11 bases, V lost 6 bases, and 14 bases had no gene match. This CDR3 spans 15 amino acids. CDR3 sequence reads: CASSSRDRGYLQAFF. The CDR3 DNA sequence: TGTGCCAGCAGTTCCCGGGACAGGGGGTACCTCCAGGCTTTCTTT. The full variable domain, completed using reference TRBV11-2 and TRBJ1-1, is EAGVAQSPRYKIIEKRQSVAFWCNPISGHATLYWYQQILGQGPKLLIQFQNNGVVDDSQLPKDRFSAERLKGVDSTLKIQPAKLEDSAVYLCASSSRDRGYLQAFFGQGTRLTVV.

The genes are TRBV7-2 and TRBJ1-2; D is unclear. CDR1 and CDR2 (germline): SGHTA, FQGNSA. V was trimmed by 6 bases and J by 8 bases, leaving 16 bases between them. There are 13 residues in the CDR3. The CDR3 sequence: CASSPGSGGGYTF. CDR3 DNA: TGTGCCAGCAGTCCGGGCTCGGGAGGAGGCTACACCTTC.

V is TRBV29-1 and J is TRBJ2-2; D gene unclear. The length of the CDR3 is 11 residues. Germline loops: CDR1 SQVTM, CDR2 ANQGSEA. Trimming pared 4 bases from V and 8 bases from J, leaving 8 bases between. CDR3 coding DNA: TGCAGCGTTGCGTCGACAGGGGAGCTGTTTTTT. This translates into CSVASTGELFF.